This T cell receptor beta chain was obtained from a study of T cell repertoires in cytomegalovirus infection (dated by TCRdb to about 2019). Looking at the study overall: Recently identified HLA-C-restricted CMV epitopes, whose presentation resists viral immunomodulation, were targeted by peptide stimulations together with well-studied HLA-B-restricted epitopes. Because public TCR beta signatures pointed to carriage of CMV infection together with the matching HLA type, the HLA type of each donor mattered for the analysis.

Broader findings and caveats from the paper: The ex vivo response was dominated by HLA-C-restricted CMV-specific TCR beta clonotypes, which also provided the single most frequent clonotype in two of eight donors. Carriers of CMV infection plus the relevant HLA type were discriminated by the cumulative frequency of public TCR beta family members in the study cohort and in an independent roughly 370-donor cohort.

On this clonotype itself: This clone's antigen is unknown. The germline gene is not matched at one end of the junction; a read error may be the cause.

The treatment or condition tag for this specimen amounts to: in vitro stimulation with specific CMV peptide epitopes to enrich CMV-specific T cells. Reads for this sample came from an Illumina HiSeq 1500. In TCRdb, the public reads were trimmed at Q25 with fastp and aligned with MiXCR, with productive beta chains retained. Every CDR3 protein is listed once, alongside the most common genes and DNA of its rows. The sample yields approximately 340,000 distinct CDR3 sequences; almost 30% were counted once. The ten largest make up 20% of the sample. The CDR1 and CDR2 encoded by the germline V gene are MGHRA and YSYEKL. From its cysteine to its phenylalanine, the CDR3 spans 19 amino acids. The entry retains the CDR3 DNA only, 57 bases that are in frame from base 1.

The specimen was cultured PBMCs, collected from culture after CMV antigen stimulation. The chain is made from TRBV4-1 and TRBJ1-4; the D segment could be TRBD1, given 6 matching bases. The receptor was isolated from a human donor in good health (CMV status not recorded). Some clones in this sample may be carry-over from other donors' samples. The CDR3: CASSQDLSSLGGPNEKLFF. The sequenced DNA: TGTGCCAGCAGCCAAGATCTATCGAGTTTAGGGGGACCTAATGAAAAACTGTTTTTT.